This T cell receptor (beta chain) was recovered during a study of blood T cell repertoires in COVID-19. At the level of the study: Some COVID-19 samples were acute and others convalescent; all came from the United States, Italy and Spain. From T cells, B-cell-depleted T cells, or PBMCs came the material, which was cDNA or gDNA.

Seattle patients were enrolled during active infection and followed longitudinally. Profiling relied on immunoSEQ multiplex PCR, and the TCRdb table lists in-frame clones only, not all of them. In the table there are about 62,000 clones, 75% to 90% of which are singletons. V was trimmed by 6 bases and J by 8 bases, leaving 19 bases between them. CDR1 is MNHEY, CDR2 SVGEGT, per germline. CDR3 length: 14 residues. This receptor was taken from a woman aged 60-70 years with COVID-19, enrolled during active disease. The material sequenced was peripheral blood. V is TRBV6-2 or TRBV6-3 and J is TRBJ1-2; maybe TRBD1 (6 bases). The DNA of the CDR3 is TGTGCCAGCAGCACAGAAACAGGGATCGGCGGCTACACCTTC. It is translated as CASSTETGIGGYTF.